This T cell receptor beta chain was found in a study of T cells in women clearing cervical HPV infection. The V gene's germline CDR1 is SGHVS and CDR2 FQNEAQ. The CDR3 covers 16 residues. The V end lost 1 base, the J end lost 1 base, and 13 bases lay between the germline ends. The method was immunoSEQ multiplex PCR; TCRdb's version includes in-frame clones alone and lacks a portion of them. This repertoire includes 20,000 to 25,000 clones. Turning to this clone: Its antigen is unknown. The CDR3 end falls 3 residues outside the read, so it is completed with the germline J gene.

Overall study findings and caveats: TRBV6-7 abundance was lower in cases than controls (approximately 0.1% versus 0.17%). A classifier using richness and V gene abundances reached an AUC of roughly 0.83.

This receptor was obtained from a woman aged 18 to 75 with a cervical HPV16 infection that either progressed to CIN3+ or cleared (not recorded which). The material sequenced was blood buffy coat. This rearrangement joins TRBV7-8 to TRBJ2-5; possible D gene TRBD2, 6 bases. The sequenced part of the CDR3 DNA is TGTGCCAGCAGCTTAGTGTCGCGGGGCCCCCAAGAGACC. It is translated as CASSLVSRGPQET. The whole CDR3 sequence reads CASSLVSRGPQETQYF.